Following are 30 T cell receptor beta chains from one sample sequenced in a study of T cell responses to AZD1222 COVID-19 vaccine. The data were produced by immunoSEQ multiplex PCR, yet TCRdb's version contains in-frame clones alone and is incomplete. Of about 75,000 clones listed, around 87% were seen once; the top ten hold more than 15%. Sequences were derived from peripheral blood, sampled 28 days after the second AZD1222 dose. These receptors came from an adult who received the AZD1222 COVID-19 vaccine.

The J gene is TRBJ2-5, the V gene TRBV7-2, with TRBD1 matching over 7 bases. Germline V gene sequence: CDR1 SGHTA, CDR2 FQGNSA. This CDR3 is built from 14 residues. V was pared by 3 bases and J by 1 base, with 2 bases of the junction left unmatched. The CDR3 DNA reads TGTGCCAGCAGCTTCGACAGGGTCCAAGAGACCCAGTACTTC. As protein: CASSFDRVQETQYF. Full variable domain (outside the CDR3, taken from reference TRBV7-2 and TRBJ2-5): GAGVSQSPSNKVTEKGKDVELRCDPISGHTALYWYRQSLGQGLEFLIYFQGNSAPDKSGLPSDRFSAERTGGSVSTLTIQRTQQEDSAVYLCASSFDRVQETQYFGPGTRLLVL.

As concerns this clone: One end of the junction fails to match germline, which may point to a read error. The chain is built from TRBV20-1 and TRBJ1-1; 8 nucleotides align to TRBD1. CDR1 is DFQATT and CDR2 is SNEGSKA in the germline V gene (reference sequence). The CDR3 is 11 residues long. The DNA of the CDR3 is TGCAGTGGCCGGACAGGGAGGATGGAGGTCTTT. Its protein is CSGRTGRMEVF.

This clone showed up just once. The chain couples TRBV6-5 to TRBJ2-3, with unresolved D. Looked up from germline, CDR1 is MNHEY and CDR2 is SVGAGI. This CDR3 spans 14 amino acids. V dropped 2 bases and J dropped 3 bases, with 9 bases sitting between them. CDR3 DNA sequence: TGTGCCAGCAGTTACCTTATGAAGACAGATACGCAGTATTTT. This encodes CASSYLMKTDTQYF.

V and J are TRBV4-2 and TRBJ1-1; tentatively, D is TRBD1 (5 bases). Germline-derived CDR1 and CDR2 are LGHNA and YNFKEQ. The CDR3 totals 13 residues. Trimming pared 9 bases from V and 1 base from J, leaving 12 bases between. CDR3 sequence reads: CASRVQGNTEAFF. In DNA form, the CDR3 reads TGTGCCAGTAGGGTGCAGGGGAACACTGAAGCTTTCTTT.

This clone has just a few counts. V gene TRBV4-1 combines with J gene TRBJ2-2; possibly TRBD2 for D (6 bases). CDR1 and CDR2 (germline): MGHRA, YSYEKL. With 6 bases removed from V and 7 bases from J, the gap between germline ends came to 18 bases. The CDR3 consists of 15 residues. DNA of the CDR3: TGCGCCAGCAGGTCCGGGGCGGGGTCCGGCGGGGAGCTGTTTTTT. This encodes CASRSGAGSGGELFF.

This clone occurred once. The chain uses TRBV6-5 and TRBJ2-7; 7 positions agree with TRBD2. The CDR3 length is 14 residues. Germline CDR1 MNHEY, CDR2 SVGAGI. V was pared by 6 bases and J by 4 bases, with 9 bases of the junction left unmatched. CDR3 protein: CASRPSGEGYEQYF. CDR3 bases: TGTGCCAGCAGACCGAGCGGGGAGGGTTACGAGCAGTACTTC.

CDR3 protein: CASSSARTGYYGYTF. The CDR3 DNA follows: TGTGCCAGCAGTTCCGCTCGGACAGGGTACTATGGCTACACCTTC. The rearrangement uses TRBV6-2 or TRBV6-3 and TRBJ1-2; TRBD1 matches at 8 bases. Germline V gene lookup returns CDR1 MNHEY and CDR2 SVGEGT. This CDR3 comprises 15 residues. Trimming at V came to 4 bases and at J to 3 bases, leaving 7 bases not matched to a gene.

The chain uses TRBV10-1 and TRBJ1-5; TRBD1 is a possible D gene (5 bases). The V and J ends lost 5 bases and 4 bases respectively, with 9 bases between them. The CDR3 consists of 13 residues. The germline CDR1 and CDR2 sequences are WNHNN and SYGVQD (reference sequence). The CDR3 is CASSIGANQPQHF. CDR3 nucleotide sequence: TGCGCCAGCAGTATTGGGGCTAATCAGCCCCAGCATTTT.

V is TRBV30 and J is TRBJ2-7; D is unresolved. V shed 2 bases and J shed 5 bases, with 16 bases lying between them. This CDR3 region has 14 residues. Per the germline V gene, CDR1 is GTSNPN and CDR2 is SVGIG (reference sequence). The CDR3 loop is CAWSRIYARNEQYF. The DNA for the CDR3 is TGTGCCTGGAGTCGGATTTACGCCCGAAACGAGCAGTACTTC. Looking up the rest from reference TRBV30 and TRBJ2-7 gives the full variable domain: SQTIHQWPATLVQPVGSPLSLECTVEGTSNPNLYWYRQAAGRGLQLLFYSVGIGQISSEVPQNLSASRPQDRQFILSSKKLLLSDSGFYLCAWSRIYARNEQYFGPGTRLTVT.

This clone was observed a few times. The V and J genes are TRBV6-1 and TRBJ2-4; maybe TRBD2 (6 bases). V gave up 0 bases and J gave up 3 bases, with 24 bases separating them. The germline V gene encodes CDR1 MNHNS and CDR2 SASEGT. The CDR3 contains 20 residues. As DNA, the CDR3 is TGTGCCAGCAGTGAAGCGCTGTGGAGGGGTGGTCTCGAGGGCAAAAACATTCAGTACTTC. Translating it yields CASSEALWRGGLEGKNIQYF.

The chain employs TRBV30 and TRBJ2-7; tentative D call: TRBD1 (6 bases). Germline loops: CDR1 GTSNPN, CDR2 SVGIG (reference sequence). CDR3 length: 13 residues. Trimming took 4 bases from V and 12 from J, leaving 22 bases between them. CDR3 sequence reads: CAWTSTHTGSRYF. CDR3 in DNA: TGTGCCTGGACCTCTACGCACACAGGGTCTAGGTACTTC.

V and J are TRBV6-5 and TRBJ1-2; no firm D call. CDR3 size: 13 residues. Deletions cut 5 bases from V and 6 bases from J, with 13 bases between. The germline V gene has CDR1 MNHEY and CDR2 SVGAGI. The CDR3 nucleotides read TGTGCCAGCAGTATCACGGAGCGGGATGGCTACACCTTC. It specifies CASSITERDGYTF.

This clone was detected only once. The chain uses TRBV6-2 or TRBV6-3 and TRBJ2-1; D is possibly TRBD1 (5 bases). The CDR3 is made up of 15 amino acids. Trimming shortened V by 1 base and J by 3 bases, and 10 bases separated the two germline ends. The germline V gene has CDR1 MNHEY and CDR2 SVGEGT. The CDR3 spells CASSYLQELYNEQFF. CDR3 DNA: TGTGCCAGCAGTTACTTACAGGAGCTCTACAATGAGCAGTTCTTC.

Regarding this clone: Other DNA sequences in the sample encode the same CDR3. This chain uses TRBV5-1 with TRBJ1-1; D gene ambiguous. Germline-derived CDR1 and CDR2 are SGHRS and YFSETQ. This CDR3 region has 14 residues. Between the trimmed V and J ends, which lost 4 bases and 0 bases, there was a span of 10 bases. CDR3: CASSPDTLNTEAFF. CDR3 DNA sequence: TGCGCCAGCAGCCCCGACACCTTGAACACTGAAGCTTTCTTT.

The gene calls are TRBV28 and TRBJ2-7; 7 bases are shared with TRBD1. V shed 6 bases, J shed 6 bases, and the junction held 17 bases outside the gene matches. The germline V gene encodes CDR1 MDHEN and CDR2 SYDVKM. The CDR3 is made up of 16 amino acids. The CDR3 spells CASSTDRVNGPGEQYF. In nucleotides, the CDR3 is TGTGCCAGCAGCACTGACAGGGTAAATGGTCCGGGCGAGCAGTACTTC.

This sequence joins TRBV23-1 and TRBJ1-6; a possible D gene is TRBD1 (5 bases). TRBV23-1 carries the ORF label, with uncertain function. V lost 4 bases and J 6 bases, leaving 22 bases between the germline ends. CDR3 length: 18 residues. CDR3 in DNA: TGCGCCAGCAGTCCCTCAGGGAATCCCCCATTAGGTAATTCACCCCTCCACTTT. This sequence encodes CASSPSGNPPLGNSPLHF.

Worth noting for this clone: The same CDR3 arises from other DNA sequences in this sample as well. This chain connects TRBV7-9 to TRBJ2-3; no clear D. This CDR3 contains 13 residues. The V gene's germline CDR1 is SEHNR and CDR2 FQNEAQ (reference sequence). The V gene lost 1 base and the J gene lost 0 bases, with 2 bases spanning the gap. The CDR3 coding sequence is TGTGCCAGCAGCTTAGTTAGCACAGATACGCAGTATTTT. It yields the protein CASSLVSTDTQYF.

The chain couples TRBV7-6 to TRBJ2-5; 8 nucleotides agree with TRBD2. Germline loops: CDR1 SGHVS, CDR2 FNYEAQ. The CDR3 extends over 15 amino acids. V lost 5 bases to trimming and J lost 5 bases; unmatched junction nucleotides: 10. This CDR3 reads CASSPRTSREETQYF. CDR3 DNA: TGTGCCAGCAGCCCACGGACTAGCCGGGAGGAGACCCAGTACTTC.

The chain uses TRBV24-1 and TRBJ1-5; 8 nucleotides line up with TRBD1. The V gene's germline CDR1 is KGHDR and CDR2 SFDVKD. CDR3 length: 13 amino acids. J gave up 6 bases and V 9 bases, and 6 bases lay outside the gene matches. The CDR3: CATQGQGGQPQHF. Written as DNA, the CDR3 is TGTGCCACCCAAGGACAGGGCGGTCAGCCCCAGCATTTT.

This clone was detected once. The rearrangement joins TRBV5-1 to TRBJ1-1; D is uncertain. The V gene's germline CDR1 is SGHRS and CDR2 YFSETQ. V gave up 4 bases and J gave up 0 bases, with 10 bases separating them. The CDR3 has 14 residues. The CDR3, as DNA: TGCGCCAGCAGCGTGGGGTACATGAACACTGAAGCTTTCTTT. It specifies CASSVGYMNTEAFF.

This clone was counted once. V gene TRBV2 combines with J gene TRBJ2-3, with D possibly called TRBD1 or TRBD2 (5 bases each). The V gene lost 6 bases and the J gene lost 6 bases, with 10 bases spanning the gap. Germline V gene lookup returns CDR1 SNHLY and CDR2 FYNNEI. This CDR3 is 12 amino acids long. The CDR3 DNA reads TGTGCCAGCAGGGGGGAGAGTGATACGCAGTATTTT. It specifies CASRGESDTQYF.

V is TRBV7-9 and J is TRBJ1-4; the match to TRBD1 covers 7 bases. The CDR3 consists of 16 residues. Germline CDR1 reads SEHNR; CDR2 reads FQNEAQ (reference sequence). V lost 10 bases and J lost 8; bases outside the gene matches: 19. The CDR3 is CATNAGTATFQEKLFF. The CDR3 nucleotides are TGTGCCACCAACGCCGGGACAGCCACCTTTCAGGAAAAACTGTTTTTT.

The rearrangement uses TRBV19 and TRBJ2-3, with D possibly TRBD2 on 5 matching bases. V lost 4 bases, J lost 6 bases, and 17 bases lay in between. Germline CDR1 reads LNHDA; CDR2 reads SQIVND (reference sequence). The CDR3 runs 15 residues. This chain's CDR3 is CASSTPPLGVDTQYF. The CDR3 region has the DNA TGTGCCAGTAGTACCCCCCCCCTCGGGGTGGATACGCAGTATTTT.

This chain links TRBV7-3 with TRBJ2-1, with a tentative D call TRBD1 (6 bases). CDR1 is SGHTA and CDR2 is FQGTGA in the germline V gene. V was clipped by 3 bases and J by 12 bases, with 15 bases between them. This CDR3 has 13 residues. CDR3 protein: CASSFTSGTRQFF. The CDR3 region has the DNA TGTGCCAGCAGCTTCACGTCCGGGACAAGGCAGTTCTTC.

The CDR3: CASSLIIGVQETQYF. In DNA, the CDR3 is TGTGCCAGCAGCTTAATTATCGGTGTTCAAGAGACCCAGTACTTC. This rearrangement joins TRBV7-8 to TRBJ2-5; no reliable D call. Germline V gives CDR1 SGHVS, CDR2 FQNEAQ. V was shortened by 2 bases and J by 2 bases, with 12 bases between the two germline ends. The CDR3 sequence is 15 residues long.

V usage is TRBV7-3 and J usage is TRBJ2-3; 10 bases fit TRBD2. V gave up 2 bases and J gave up 1 base; unmatched junction bases: 0. The CDR3 runs 15 residues. Per the germline V gene, CDR1 is SGHTA and CDR2 is FQGTGA. The CDR3 loop is CASSLGTSGTDTQYF. CDR3 coding DNA: TGTGCCAGCAGCTTAGGGACTAGCGGCACAGATACGCAGTATTTT. Full variable domain (remainder filled in from reference TRBV7-3 and TRBJ2-3): GAGVSQTPSNKVTEKGKYVELRCDPISGHTALYWYRQSLGQGPEFLIYFQGTGAADDSGLPNDRFFAVRPEGSVSTLKIQRTERGDSAVYLCASSLGTSGTDTQYFGPGTRLTVL.

In its sample, this clone was seen once. The V call is TRBV12-3 or TRBV12-4, the J call TRBJ1-1; possible D gene TRBD1, 5 bases. The CDR3 spans 13 residues. Trimming removed 7 bases at V and 7 bases at J, with 16 bases between. The CDR3 loop is CASTQMVGHEAFF. The CDR3 DNA reads TGTGCCAGCACCCAAATGGTGGGGCATGAAGCTTTCTTT.

The table lists this clone with a count of one. This chain uses TRBV2 with TRBJ2-7, with D uncertain. The CDR3 sequence is 11 residues long. Germline assignment: CDR1 SNHLY and CDR2 FYNNEI. V gave up 4 bases and J gave up 2 bases, with 3 bases separating them. The CDR3 region is CASSGAYEQYF. CDR3 in DNA: TGTGCCAGCAGTGGTGCCTACGAGCAGTACTTC.

The V and J genes are TRBV10-1 and TRBJ2-2; 11 nucleotides align to TRBD1. The germline CDR1 and CDR2 sequences are WNHNN and SYGVQD (reference sequence). Losses at the gene ends were 10 bases for V and 3 bases for J; bases not matched to a gene: 7. CDR3 length: 15 residues. The CDR3, as DNA: TGCGCCAACGAGGGACAGGGGGAAGACACCGGGGAGCTGTTTTTT. Protein: CANEGQGEDTGELFF.

This CDR3 is CASTPGGGELFF. The CDR3 DNA follows: TGTGCCAGCACTCCCGGTGGGGGGGAGCTGTTTTTT. The chain links TRBV11-3 to TRBJ2-2; D ambiguous. This CDR3 is built from 12 residues. Trimming left V 7 bases short and J 8 bases short, with 11 bases between. Germline CDR1 is SGHNT and CDR2 is YENEEA.